Following are 20 T cell receptor beta chains from one sample sequenced in a study of blood T cells in healthy people across ages. A J-beta primer mix and a sample-barcoded 5' primer were used in a second PCR of roughly 6 to 12 cycles. TCRdb called the 5' RACE reads again in MiXCR, with one record for every CDR3 protein. The data hold some 1.5 million distinct CDR3 sequences, with approximately 39% observed a single time. Source material: blood. The source of these receptors is a woman in her late teens or twenties in good health.

This clonotype has just a few counts. The chain combines TRBV2 with TRBJ2-1; 10 bases are a match to TRBD2. The length of the CDR3 is 15 residues. J was trimmed by 4 bases and V by 3 bases; bases with no gene match: 3. Germline V CDR1 and CDR2: SNHLY, FYNNEI. The CDR3 nucleotides read TGTGCCAGCAGTGACGCTAGCGGGGGATACAATGAGCAGTTCTTC. The encoded protein is CASSDASGGYNEQFF.

The rearrangement links TRBV5-5 to TRBJ1-2; TRBD1 matches 9 bases. Germline CDR1 and CDR2: SGHKS and YYEKEE (reference sequence). The CDR3 contains 17 residues. V trimming: 2 bases; J trimming: 4 bases; junction bases outside the gene matches: 12. The CDR3: CASSFFVRGQGSYGYTF. CDR3 coding DNA: TGTGCCAGCAGCTTTTTTGTACGAGGACAGGGGAGCTATGGCTACACCTTC.

The genes are TRBV24-1 and TRBJ2-1; possibly TRBD2 for D (5 bases). Per the germline V gene, CDR1 is KGHDR and CDR2 is SFDVKD. CDR3 length: 15 residues. Trimming pared 4 bases from V and 5 bases from J, leaving 14 bases between. The CDR3 DNA reads as TGTGCCACCAGTGACCGCGGACCAGCGGACAATGAGCAGTTCTTC. Amino acids: CATSDRGPADNEQFF.

This clonotype appeared a few times. V usage is TRBV4-3 and J usage is TRBJ2-1; TRBD2 aligns across 9 bases. V shed 0 bases and J 8 bases; nucleotides not matched to a gene: 11. Germline V gene sequence: CDR1 LGHNA, CDR2 YSLEER. This CDR3 contains 17 residues. DNA of the CDR3: TGCGCCAGCAGCCAAGATAGGTACCAGCGGGAGGCCGATGAGCAGTTCTTC. Translation: CASSQDRYQREADEQFF.

This sequence joins TRBV11-2 and TRBJ1-1, with D tentatively TRBD1 (5 bases). Germline lookup yields CDR1 SGHAT and CDR2 FQNNGV. CDR3 length: 17 amino acids. Trimming pared 1 base from V and 6 bases from J, leaving 21 bases between. In nucleotides, the CDR3 is TGTGCCAGCAGCTTAGTTGGTCGAACTGTCGCGGGGGCTGAAGCTTTCTTT. This translates into CASSLVGRTVAGAEAFF.

The V and J genes are TRBV4-3 and TRBJ1-3, with D unresolved. Trimming pared 0 bases from V and 7 bases from J, leaving 10 bases between. Germline V gene sequence: CDR1 LGHNA, CDR2 YSLEER. CDR3 length equals 14 residues. The CDR3 sequence: CASSQDRSYNTIYF. CDR3 DNA: TGCGCCAGCAGCCAAGATCGCAGTTATAACACCATATATTTT.

This chain uses TRBV7-2 with TRBJ2-1, with 8 nucleotides matching TRBD2. Unmatched junction bases numbered 7, after V lost 2 bases and J lost 4 bases. Germline V CDR1 and CDR2: SGHTA, FQGNSA. This CDR3 comprises 16 residues. CDR3 residues: CASSLIGAGVYNEQFF. Written as DNA, the CDR3 is TGTGCCAGCAGCTTAATAGGAGCGGGAGTGTACAATGAGCAGTTCTTC.

The chain uses TRBV28 and TRBJ2-3; possible D gene TRBD2, 6 bases. Germline V gene sequence: CDR1 MDHEN, CDR2 SYDVKM. V was cut by 5 bases and J by 2 bases, with 11 bases left in between. The CDR3 consists of 14 residues. CDR3 in amino acids: CASSISGFTDTQYF. DNA for the CDR3: TGTGCCAGCAGTATTAGCGGATTCACAGATACGCAGTATTTT.

The chain couples TRBV10-3 to TRBJ1-2; weak D call: TRBD1 (6 bases). Per germline, CDR1 ENHRY and CDR2 SYGVKD. V was cut by 6 bases and J by 5 bases, with 16 bases left in between. The CDR3 spans 14 residues. CDR3 nucleotide sequence: TGTGCCATCAGACAGACGGGACACCAGTATGGCTACACCTTC. Its translation: CAIRQTGHQYGYTF.

In its sample, this clonotype was seen a few times. The chain carries TRBV10-3 and TRBJ1-2; 7 bases match TRBD1. V lost 4 bases to trimming and J lost 2 bases; unmatched junction nucleotides: 4. The CDR3 has 14 amino acids. Germline V gene sequence: CDR1 ENHRY, CDR2 SYGVKD. The CDR3 DNA sequence: TGTGCCATCAGTGGTCAGGGGGGGAACTATGGCTACACCTTC. Translating it yields CAISGQGGNYGYTF.

This clonotype was seen only once. The chain couples TRBV7-9 to TRBJ1-5; D remains ambiguous. Trimming stripped 5 bases from V and 3 bases from J, with 14 bases between. In germline, CDR1 is SEHNR, CDR2 FQNEAQ (reference sequence). The CDR3 has 15 amino acids. The CDR3 here is CASSPLRSDNQPQHF. The CDR3 coding sequence is TGTGCCAGCAGCCCCCTCCGAAGTGACAATCAGCCCCAGCATTTT.

On this clonotype: It is likely a read error, because the conserved phenylalanine at the end of the CDR3 is missing. The CDR3 DNA reads TGTGCCAGCAGCTACGGTGGCGGGCCCTACAATGAGCAGTTCTCC. Residues: CASSYGGGPYNEQFS. V gene TRBV6-5 combines with J gene TRBJ2-1, with TRBD2 as a possible D gene (5 bases). V was shortened by 6 bases and J by 2 bases, with 14 bases between the two germline ends. CDR3 length: 15 residues. CDR1 MNHEY and CDR2 SVGAGI come from the germline V gene.

The chain is built from TRBV27 and TRBJ2-2, with D perhaps matching TRBD1 (5 bases). The CDR3 has 14 amino acids. CDR1 and CDR2 from the germline V gene are MNHEY and SMNVEV (reference sequence). Trimming shortened V by 4 bases and J by 6 bases, and 12 bases separated the two germline ends. The DNA for the CDR3 is TGTGCCAGCAGTTCCTTAGCACAGGCCGGGGAGCTGTTTTTT. Its translation: CASSSLAQAGELFF.

This clonotype was seen a handful of times. J is TRBJ1-6 and V is TRBV2; D call uncertain. V lost 3 bases, J lost 5 bases, and 11 bases lay in between. There are 15 residues in the CDR3. The germline V gene encodes CDR1 SNHLY and CDR2 FYNNEI. CDR3 protein: CASSEAQYNNSPLHF. The CDR3 bases are TGTGCCAGCAGTGAGGCACAGTACAATAATTCACCCCTCCACTTT.

The chain couples TRBV29-1 to TRBJ2-1; TRBD2 aligns across 15 bases. Trimming took 6 bases from V and 3 from J; bases not matched to a gene: 3. CDR3 length equals 15 residues. The V gene's germline CDR1 is SQVTM and CDR2 ANQGSEA. The CDR3 loop is CSVAGLAGGYNEQFF. CDR3 DNA sequence: TGCAGCGTGGCGGGACTAGCGGGAGGCTACAATGAGCAGTTCTTC.

In its sample, this clonotype was seen a few times. J is TRBJ1-1 and V is TRBV7-2, with D hard to call. The V gene lost 5 bases and the J gene lost 3 bases, with 13 bases spanning the gap. Germline CDR1 and CDR2: SGHTA and FQGNSA. CDR3 length: 14 amino acids. The CDR3 reads CASSLRLPDTEAFF. In nucleotides, the CDR3 is TGTGCCAGCAGCCTCCGACTGCCAGACACTGAAGCTTTCTTT. Variable domain in full (rest from reference TRBV7-2 and TRBJ1-1): GAGVSQSPSNKVTEKGKDVELRCDPISGHTALYWYRQSLGQGLEFLIYFQGNSAPDKSGLPSDRFSAERTGGSVSTLTIQRTQQEDSAVYLCASSLRLPDTEAFFGQGTRLTVV.

This chain connects TRBV9 to TRBJ1-3; 9 bases are a match to TRBD1. Trimming cost V 3 bases and J 0 bases; bases outside gene matches: 4. The CDR3 has 16 residues. CDR1 is SGDLS and CDR2 is YYNGEE in the germline V gene. This CDR3 is CASSGDRVLSGNTIYF. The DNA of the CDR3 is TGTGCCAGCAGCGGGGACAGGGTGCTCTCTGGAAACACCATATATTTT. The full variable domain, rest sourced from reference TRBV9 and TRBJ1-3, is DSGVTQTPKHLITATGQRVTLRCSPRSGDLSVYWYQQSLDQGLQFLIQYYNGEERAKGNILERFSAQQFPDLHSELNLSSLELGDSALYFCASSGDRVLSGNTIYFGEGSWLTVV.

This clonotype came up a few times. V usage is TRBV29-1 and J usage is TRBJ2-1, with 14 bases lining up with TRBD2. Germline V CDR1 and CDR2: SQVTM, ANQGSEA. This CDR3 spans 17 amino acids. The junction had 8 bases not matched to a gene; V was cut back by 7 bases and J by 0 bases. The CDR3 protein is CSAEGLAGDSSYNEQFF. The CDR3 region has the DNA TGCAGCGCCGAGGGACTAGCGGGAGACAGCTCCTACAATGAGCAGTTCTTC.

This clonotype was seen only a few times. The rearrangement joins TRBV5-1 to TRBJ2-1; D is unresolved. The germline CDR1 and CDR2 sequences are SGHRS and YFSETQ. V shed 0 bases and J shed 8 bases, with 9 bases lying between them. The length of the CDR3 is 13 residues. Here the CDR3 DNA reads TGCGCCAGCAGCTTGGACTTGGGCGATGAGCAGTTCTTC. Amino acids: CASSLDLGDEQFF.

CDR3 protein: CASSQDSGRDSGNTIYF. In DNA form, the CDR3 reads TGCGCCAGCAGCCAAGATTCAGGCAGGGACTCTGGAAACACCATATATTTT. The rearrangement joins TRBV4-3 to TRBJ1-3; the D gene is possibly TRBD1 (5 bases). Trimming took 0 bases from V and 0 from J, leaving 12 bases between them. The length of the CDR3 is 17 residues. Germline V gene lookup returns CDR1 LGHNA and CDR2 YSLEER.